The 22 T cell receptor beta chains below come from one sample, sequenced in a study of T cells in Graves' hyperthyroidism and ophthalmopathy. TCR beta CDR3 regions were amplified from RNA transcripts. HTBI primers were employed in a first-round RT-PCR of the TCR CDR3. Each CDR3 protein gets one entry after TCRdb re-called the multiplex PCR reads with MiXCR. This table has 450,000 to 700,000 distinct CDR3 sequences, roughly 50% appearing once. Sequencing was performed on peripheral blood or thyroid tissue (not recorded which). These receptors all come from an adult woman with Graves' disease, either hyperthyroidism or ophthalmopathy (not recorded which).

There are many counts of this clonotype. This chain links TRBV6-4 with TRBJ2-2, with TRBD2 matching 10 bases. Germline V gene lookup returns CDR1 MRHNA and CDR2 SNTAGT. This CDR3 is built from 16 residues. V was clipped by 5 bases and J by 4 bases; unmatched bases: 7. CDR3 sequence (DNA): TGTGCCAGCAGTTCAGCGGGAGGGCCGGGCACCGGGGAGCTGTTTTTT. This encodes CASSSAGGPGTGELFF.

The rearrangement joins TRBV6-2 or TRBV6-3 to TRBJ1-1, with TRBD1 matching 11 bases. The CDR3 totals 15 residues. With V trimmed by 1 base and J by 11 bases, 9 bases remained unmatched. Germline loops: CDR1 MNHEY, CDR2 SVGEGT. CDR3 DNA: TGTGCCAGCAGTTACTACTGGACAGGGGGCCCTAGGGCTTTCTTT. This sequence encodes CASSYYWTGGPRAFF.

The chain couples TRBV21-1 to TRBJ1-1; the table gives TRBD1 as D, unverified against the DNA. TRBV21-1 is a pseudogene segment. The CDR3 covers 13 residues. CDR3 amino acids: CASSRVGVPEAFF. The CDR3 DNA follows: TGTGCCAGCAGCAGGGTAGGGGTTCCTGAAGCTTTCTTT.

This clonotype was counted ten times or more. CDR3 residues: CAWGDYQETQYF. Here the CDR3 DNA reads TGTGCCTGGGGGGACTACCAAGAGACCCAGTACTTC. The chain carries TRBV30 and TRBJ2-5; a possible D gene is TRBD2 (6 bases). Trimming left V 5 bases short and J 0 bases short, with 7 bases between. Germline V gene lookup returns CDR1 GTSNPN and CDR2 SVGIG (reference sequence). The CDR3 spans 12 residues.

V gene TRBV29-1 combines with J gene TRBJ1-2, with D hard to call. CDR1 is SQVTM, CDR2 ANQGSEA, per germline. The CDR3 loop spans 12 amino acids. V lost 3 bases and J 4 bases, leaving 9 bases between the germline ends. The CDR3 loop is CSVEGQLYGYTF. The CDR3 DNA reads as TGCAGCGTTGAGGGTCAGCTCTATGGCTACACCTTC. Full variable domain (rest looked up from reference TRBV29-1 and TRBJ1-2): SAVISQKPSRDICQRGTSLTIQCQVDSQVTMMFWYRQQPGQSLTLIATANQGSEATYESGFVIDKFPISRPNLTFSTLTVSNMSPEDSSIYLCSVEGQLYGYTFGSGTRLTVV.

The CDR3 nucleotides read TGTGCCAGCAGCCTGACAGAGTTTCAAGAGACCCAGTACTTC. Translation: CASSLTEFQETQYF. The chain joins TRBV25-1 to TRBJ2-5; a possible D gene is TRBD1 (5 bases). V was pared by 6 bases and J by 2 bases, with 13 bases between. The length of the CDR3 is 14 residues. Per the germline V gene, CDR1 is MGHDK and CDR2 is SYGVNS.

This clonotype was recorded only once. The chain couples TRBV5-4 to TRBJ2-3; D gene ambiguous. Germline V gives CDR1 SGHNT, CDR2 YYREEE (reference sequence). V shed 2 bases and J shed 5 bases, with 9 bases lying between them. The length of the CDR3 is 13 residues. In nucleotides, the CDR3 is TGTGCCAGCAGCTTCTGGGCTGGAGATACGCAGTATTTT. Its translation: CASSFWAGDTQYF.

This clonotype was counted many times. The genes are TRBV20-1 and TRBJ2-5; D not resolved. Trimming took off 2 bases at V and 1 base at J, with 8 bases between the two ends. Looked up from germline, CDR1 is DFQATT and CDR2 is SNEGSKA (reference sequence). The CDR3 length is 13 residues. In DNA form, the CDR3 reads TGCAGTGCTAGAAGCCAGCTCCAAGAGACCCAGTACTTC. Translated: CSARSQLQETQYF.

The V and J genes are TRBV6-5 and TRBJ2-5; D may be TRBD1 (6 bases). Looked up from germline, CDR1 is MNHEY and CDR2 is SVGAGI. The CDR3 extends over 15 amino acids. The V gene lost 0 bases and the J gene lost 9 bases, with 17 bases spanning the gap. As DNA, the CDR3 is TGTGCCAGCAGTTACTCGGGACACCATAATCAGCCCCAGTACTTC. The encoded protein is CASSYSGHHNQPQYF.

V is TRBV10-2 and J is TRBJ2-5; tentatively, D is TRBD2 (7 bases). The ends were cut back, 3 bases at V and 4 bases at J, with 15 bases in the middle. The CDR3 runs to 15 residues. Germline assignment: CDR1 WSHSY and CDR2 SAAADI. The CDR3, as DNA: TGCGCCAGCAGTGACGTTTGGGGGGGGCGAGAGACCCAGTACTTC. It is translated as CASSDVWGGRETQYF.

This clonotype occurred many times. CDR3 sequence reads: CATSKYPRGMNTEAFF. In DNA, the CDR3 is TGTGCCACCAGCAAATACCCCCGGGGAATGAACACTGAAGCTTTCTTT. The chain recombines TRBV15 with TRBJ1-1; D remains ambiguous. The CDR3 is made up of 16 amino acids. The germline V gene encodes CDR1 LNHNV and CDR2 YYDKDF (reference sequence). Trimming took 4 bases from V and 0 from J, leaving 15 bases between them. The full variable domain, rest sourced from reference TRBV15 and TRBJ1-1, is DAMVIQNPRYQVTQFGKPVTLSCSQTLNHNVMYWYQQKSSQAPKLLFHYYDKDFNNEADTPDNFQSRRPNTSFCFLDIRSPGLGDTAMYLCATSKYPRGMNTEAFFGQGTRLTVV.

In its sample, this clonotype was seen a few times. The chain links TRBV6-5 to TRBJ1-6, with 7 bases lining up with TRBD1. J was trimmed by 4 bases and V by 0 bases; bases with no gene match: 6. Per the germline V gene, CDR1 is MNHEY and CDR2 is SVGAGI. The length of the CDR3 is 17 residues. The CDR3 is CASSYSGTVLYNSPLHF. The CDR3 DNA sequence: TGTGCCAGCAGTTACTCAGGGACAGTCCTTTATAATTCACCCCTCCACTTT.

The chain uses TRBV12-3 or TRBV12-4 and TRBJ1-1; TRBD1 matches at 7 bases. The junction had 8 bases not matched to a gene; V was cut back by 5 bases and J by 8 bases. This CDR3 is 13 amino acids long. The CDR3 region is CASSPGQGGEAFF. CDR3 nucleotides: TGTGCCAGCAGTCCCGGTCAGGGGGGGGAAGCTTTCTTT.

This clonotype was seen a handful of times. This sequence joins TRBV10-3 and TRBJ2-3, with a possible D match to TRBD2 (6 bases). This CDR3 comprises 15 residues. Germline values: CDR1 ENHRY, CDR2 SYGVKD. Trimming cost V 2 bases and J 0 bases, with 9 bases left between them. CDR3: CAISEGGQSTDTQYF. The CDR3, as DNA: TGTGCCATCAGTGAGGGAGGGCAGAGCACAGATACGCAGTATTTT.

This clonotype was counted a single time. This sequence joins TRBV5-1 and TRBJ1-1, with TRBD2 matching 13 bases. The DNA end favors TRBJ2-3, so the J call may be wrong. CDR3 length equals 16 residues. Germline CDR1 SGHRS, CDR2 YFSETQ. The CDR3: CASSLTSGRSTDTQYF. CDR3 nucleotide sequence: TGCGCCAGCAGCCTGACTAGCGGGAGGAGCACAGATACGCAGTATTTT.

This clonotype has only a few counts. The rearrangement uses TRBV28 and TRBJ2-7, with D perhaps matching TRBD1 or TRBD2 (5 bases each). V shed 6 bases and J shed 4 bases, with 19 bases lying between them. The germline V gene encodes CDR1 MDHEN and CDR2 SYDVKM. CDR3 length: 15 amino acids. The CDR3 loop is CASSPRRTRVYEQYF. CDR3 nucleotide sequence: TGTGCCAGCAGCCCACGGAGGACACGCGTTTACGAGCAGTACTTC.

The V and J genes are TRBV30 and TRBJ1-2; possible D gene TRBD1, 6 bases. Germline V gene lookup returns CDR1 GTSNPN and CDR2 SVGIG (reference sequence). The V gene lost 1 base and the J gene lost 0 bases, with 12 bases spanning the gap. The CDR3 has 15 amino acids. The CDR3 here is CAWSARTVANYGYTF. The CDR3 nucleotides are TGTGCCTGGAGTGCTCGGACAGTAGCTAACTATGGCTACACCTTC.

The rearrangement uses TRBV24-1 and TRBJ2-2; 12 bases line up with TRBD2. Unmatched junction bases numbered 6, after V lost 5 bases and J lost 6 bases. CDR1 and CDR2 (germline): KGHDR, SFDVKD. The CDR3 is made up of 16 amino acids. The CDR3 spells CATSASGTSGSGELFF. CDR3 DNA: TGTGCCACCAGTGCTAGTGGGACTAGCGGGTCCGGGGAGCTGTTTTTT.

The V call is TRBV2, the J call TRBJ2-2; D remains unclear. The V end was cut by 1 base, the J end by 1 base, with 4 bases between. This CDR3 contains 14 residues. Germline CDR1 and CDR2: SNHLY and FYNNEI. DNA for the CDR3: TGTGCCAGCAGTGAAGTGGAGAACACCGGGGAGCTGTTTTTT. It codes for CASSEVENTGELFF.

This sequence joins TRBV29-1 and TRBJ2-7; TRBD2 agrees at 7 bases. This CDR3 has 13 amino acids. Germline V lookup: CDR1 SQVTM, CDR2 ANQGSEA. V gave up 6 bases and J gave up 2 bases; unmatched junction bases: 7. This chain's CDR3 is CSVATSAAYEQYF. The CDR3 DNA sequence: TGCAGCGTCGCTACTAGCGCCGCCTACGAGCAGTACTTC.

This clonotype was counted ten times or more. In nucleotides, the CDR3 is TGCGCCAGCAGCGGCAGGGGGCTTGGAGAAGCTTTCTTT. It encodes CASSGRGLGEAFF. The chain joins TRBV5-1 to TRBJ1-1, with TRBD1 identical over 8 bases. Per germline, CDR1 SGHRS and CDR2 YFSETQ. CDR3 length equals 13 residues. Germline trimming cut 4 bases from V and 8 bases from J; bases unmatched to any gene: 7.

This chain links TRBV29-1 with TRBJ1-2; TRBD1 is a possible D gene (5 bases). Trimming pared 1 base from V and 5 bases from J, leaving 20 bases between. Germline-derived CDR1 and CDR2 are SQVTM and ANQGSEA. This CDR3 contains 16 residues. The CDR3 region is CSVEGMVGVIGYGYTF. The CDR3 DNA reads as TGCAGCGTTGAAGGGATGGTAGGGGTAATTGGTTATGGCTACACCTTC.